This T cell receptor beta chain was documented in a study of blood T cells in healthy people across ages. The CDR3 has 15 residues. Germline lookup yields CDR1 KGHDR and CDR2 SFDVKD. V dropped 3 bases and J dropped 4; count of bases not matched to a gene: 7. This clonotype was observed a handful of times. The use of a sample-barcoded 5' primer and a J-beta primer mix characterized a second PCR of about 7 to 12 cycles. TCRdb passed the 5' RACE reads through MiXCR, listing each CDR3 protein once. The sample contains about 780,000 distinct CDR3 sequences, about 45% of which appear only once. Sequencing was carried out using blood. The V call is TRBV24-1, the J call TRBJ1-2, with 7 bases fitting TRBD1. This TCR was sampled from an elderly man in good health. The CDR3, as DNA: TGTGCCACCAGTGATGGGGAGGGGGCCCCCTATGGCTACACCTTC. It specifies CATSDGEGAPYGYTF.